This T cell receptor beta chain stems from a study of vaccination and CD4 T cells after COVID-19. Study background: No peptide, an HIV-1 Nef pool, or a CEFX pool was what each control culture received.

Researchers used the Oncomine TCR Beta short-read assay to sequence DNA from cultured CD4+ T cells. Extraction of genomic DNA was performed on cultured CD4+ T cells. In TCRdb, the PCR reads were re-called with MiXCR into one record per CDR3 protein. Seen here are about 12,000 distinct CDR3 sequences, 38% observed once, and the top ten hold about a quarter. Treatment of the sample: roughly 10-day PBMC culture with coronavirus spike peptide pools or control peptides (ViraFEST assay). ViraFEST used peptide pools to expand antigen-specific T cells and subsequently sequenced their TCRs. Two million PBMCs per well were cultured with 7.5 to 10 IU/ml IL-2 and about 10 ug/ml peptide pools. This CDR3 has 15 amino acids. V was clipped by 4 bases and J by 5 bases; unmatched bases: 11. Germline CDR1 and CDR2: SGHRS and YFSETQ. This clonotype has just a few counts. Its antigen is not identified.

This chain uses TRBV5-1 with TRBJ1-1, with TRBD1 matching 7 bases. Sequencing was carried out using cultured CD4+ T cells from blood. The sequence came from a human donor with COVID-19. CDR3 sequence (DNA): TGCGCCAGCAGCCCAGGACAGGAGACGAGGACTGAAGCTTTCTTT. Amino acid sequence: CASSPGQETRTEAFF.